The rows below give T cell receptor beta chains drawn from one sample of a study of blood T cell repertoires in COVID-19. The data were produced by immunoSEQ multiplex PCR, yet TCRdb's version contains in-frame clones alone and is incomplete. The sample has 200,000 to 250,000 clones, approximately 84% seen once. Sequencing input: peripheral blood. These receptors all stem from a man in his fifties with acute or convalescent COVID-19. Both conserved end residues are part of each CDR3. A D gene is named only where the DNA matches it firmly. Clone size, where shown, is once, few, many, or a class for clones that have expanded.

v_gene	j_gene	d_gene	abundance	CDR3aa	CDR3nt
TRBV4-1	TRBJ1-4	-	-	CASSQVGSLVSTNEKLFF	TGCGCCAGCAGCCAAGTAGGCAGCCTAGTTTCAACTAATGAAAAACTGTTTTTT
TRBV10-3	TRBJ2-1	TRBD1	-	CAISDRGQGQFF	TGTGCCATCAGTGATAGAGGACAGGGGCAGTTCTTC
TRBV9	TRBJ1-1	-	-	CASSRVDTEAFF	TGTGCCAGCAGCCGAGTGGACACTGAAGCTTTCTTT
TRBV28	TRBJ1-2	TRBD1	once	CASFPTGEEECYTF	TGTGCCAGCTTCCCGACAGGGGAGGAAGAATGCTACACCTTC
TRBV5-8	TRBJ1-2	TRBD1	-	CASSFSTGEDYGYTF	TGTGCCAGCAGCTTCTCGACAGGGGAGGACTATGGCTACACCTTC
TRBV30	TRBJ1-2	TRBD1	-	CAWRTSDRDLIPIGYGYTF	TGTGCCTGGAGAACCTCCGACAGGGACCTCATCCCCATAGGATATGGCTACACCTTC
TRBV11-2	TRBJ1-2	-	-	CASSSLSHLPPYGYTF	TGTGCCAGCAGTTCCCTTAGCCACCTTCCCCCCTATGGCTACACCTTC
TRBV19	TRBJ2-5	-	-	CASSRTGQETQYF	TGTGCCAGTTCAAGGACGGGACAAGAGACCCAGTACTTC
TRBV5-1	TRBJ2-7	TRBD1	-	CASSLDRADEQYF	TGCGCCAGCAGCCTAGACAGGGCGGACGAGCAGTACTTC
TRBV7-9	TRBJ2-1	TRBD1	-	CASSLTGGGNEQFF	TGTGCCAGCAGCCTGACAGGGGGCGGGAATGAGCAGTTCTTC
TRBV30	TRBJ1-4	-	-	CAWTRGGATNEKLFF	TGTGCCTGGACGCGAGGAGGAGCAACTAATGAAAAACTGTTTTTT
TRBV24-1	TRBJ2-7	TRBD1	-	CATSDFEDRTYSYEQYF	TGTGCCACCAGTGATTTCGAGGACAGGACCTACTCCTACGAGCAGTACTTC
TRBV3-1/TRBV3-2	TRBJ1-1	TRBD1	-	CASSDRDTEAFF	TGTGCCAGCAGCGACAGGGACACTGAAGCTTTCTTT
TRBV19	TRBJ2-1	TRBD1	-	CASSANRGSSYNEQFF	TGTGCCAGTAGTGCAAACAGGGGAAGCTCCTACAATGAGCAGTTCTTC
TRBV28	TRBJ1-2	TRBD1	few	CASSSALGQGLYGYTF	TGTGCCAGCAGTTCCGCGTTAGGACAGGGACTTTATGGCTACACCTTC